This T cell receptor (beta chain) originates from a study of identical twins. Study results and limitations: Models underestimated how often monozygotic twins shared out-of-frame TCR alpha. There is a chance that invariant MAIT and iNKT cells partially muddied zero-insertion analyses.

TCRdb re-analysed the 5' RACE reads in MiXCR, keeping a single row per CDR3 protein. Of a few hundred thousand distinct CDR3 sequences listed, roughly 8.6% are singletons. In its sample, this clonotype was seen many times. Its antigen is not identified. The CDR3 spans 15 residues. The ends lost 7 bases at V and 3 bases at J; junction bases unmatched: 15. Germline CDR1 SQVTM, CDR2 ANQGSEA. These data are also associated with another study on yellow fever vaccine responses in identical twins.

The source material was CD8+ T cells sorted from blood. The gene calls are TRBV29-1 and TRBJ2-7; 7 bases fit TRBD1. The clonotype comes from a woman aged 18-30 years in good health. CDR3 region: CSATTSGQEYYEQYF. The CDR3 nucleotides are TGCAGCGCGACTACCAGTGGACAGGAGTACTACGAGCAGTACTTC.